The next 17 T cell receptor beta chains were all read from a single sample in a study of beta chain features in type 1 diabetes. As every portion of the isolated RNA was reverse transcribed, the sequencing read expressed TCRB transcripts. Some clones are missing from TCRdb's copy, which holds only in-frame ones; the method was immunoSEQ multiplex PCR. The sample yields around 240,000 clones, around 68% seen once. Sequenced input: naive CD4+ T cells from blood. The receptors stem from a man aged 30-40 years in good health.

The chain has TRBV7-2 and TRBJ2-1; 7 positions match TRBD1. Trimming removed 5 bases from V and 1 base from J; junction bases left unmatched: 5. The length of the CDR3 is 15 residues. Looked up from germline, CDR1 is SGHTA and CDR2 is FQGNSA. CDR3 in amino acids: CASSINRGSYNEQFF. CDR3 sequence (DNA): TGTGCCAGCAGCATCAACAGGGGTTCCTACAATGAGCAGTTCTTC.

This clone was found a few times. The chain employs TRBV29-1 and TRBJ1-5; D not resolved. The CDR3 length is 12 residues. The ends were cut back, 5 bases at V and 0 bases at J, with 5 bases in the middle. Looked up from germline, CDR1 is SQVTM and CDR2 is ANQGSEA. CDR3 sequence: CSVLSSNQPQHF. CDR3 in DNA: TGCAGCGTTCTAAGTAGCAATCAGCCCCAGCATTTT.

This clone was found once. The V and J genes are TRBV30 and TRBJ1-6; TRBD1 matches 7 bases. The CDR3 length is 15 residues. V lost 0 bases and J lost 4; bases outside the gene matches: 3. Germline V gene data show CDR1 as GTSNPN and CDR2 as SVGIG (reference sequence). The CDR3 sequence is CAWSVGTAYNSPLHF. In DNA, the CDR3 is TGTGCCTGGAGTGTAGGGACAGCGTATAATTCACCCCTCCACTTT.

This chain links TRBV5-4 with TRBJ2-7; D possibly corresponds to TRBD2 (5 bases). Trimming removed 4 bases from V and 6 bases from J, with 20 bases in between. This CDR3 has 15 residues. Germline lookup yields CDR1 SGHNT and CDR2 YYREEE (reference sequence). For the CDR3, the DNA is TGTGCCAGCAGCCCCGAGAGGGCGATTCCGCTCGAGCAGTACTTC. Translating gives CASSPERAIPLEQYF.

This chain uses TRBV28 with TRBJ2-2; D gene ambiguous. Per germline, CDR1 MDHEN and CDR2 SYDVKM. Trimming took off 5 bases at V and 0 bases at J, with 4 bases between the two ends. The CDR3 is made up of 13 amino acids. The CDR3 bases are TGTGCCAGCAGTGTTACGAACACCGGGGAGCTGTTTTTT. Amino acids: CASSVTNTGELFF.

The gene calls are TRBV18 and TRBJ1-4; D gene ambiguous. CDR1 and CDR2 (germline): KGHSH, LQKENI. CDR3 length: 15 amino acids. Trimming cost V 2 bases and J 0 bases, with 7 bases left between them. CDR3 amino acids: CASSPGPTTNEKLFF. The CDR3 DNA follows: TGTGCCAGCTCACCAGGGCCAACAACTAATGAAAAACTGTTTTTT.

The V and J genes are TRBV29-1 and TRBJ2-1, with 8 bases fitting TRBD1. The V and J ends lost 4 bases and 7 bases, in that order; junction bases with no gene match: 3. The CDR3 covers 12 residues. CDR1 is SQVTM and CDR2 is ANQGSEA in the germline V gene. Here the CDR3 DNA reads TGCAGCGTTGCCAGGGGGCTGAATGAGCAGTTCTTC. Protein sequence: CSVARGLNEQFF.

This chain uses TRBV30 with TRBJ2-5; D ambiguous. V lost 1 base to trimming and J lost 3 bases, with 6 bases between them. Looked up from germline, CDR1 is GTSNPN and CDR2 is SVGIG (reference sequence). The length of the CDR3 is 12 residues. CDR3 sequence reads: CAWSGKEETQYF. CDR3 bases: TGTGCCTGGAGTGGGAAGGAAGAGACCCAGTACTTC.

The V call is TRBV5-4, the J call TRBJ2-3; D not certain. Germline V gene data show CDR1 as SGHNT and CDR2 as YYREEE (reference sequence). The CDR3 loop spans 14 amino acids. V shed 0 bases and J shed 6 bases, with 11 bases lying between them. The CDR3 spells CASSLAMAWDTQYF. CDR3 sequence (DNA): TGTGCCAGCAGCTTGGCAATGGCGTGGGATACGCAGTATTTT.

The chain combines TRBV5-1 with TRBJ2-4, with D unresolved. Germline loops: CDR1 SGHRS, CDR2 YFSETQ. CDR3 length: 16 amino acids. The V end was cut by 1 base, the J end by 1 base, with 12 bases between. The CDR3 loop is CASSLINLGAKNIQYF. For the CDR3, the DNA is TGCGCCAGCAGCTTGATTAACCTCGGGGCCAAAAACATTCAGTACTTC.

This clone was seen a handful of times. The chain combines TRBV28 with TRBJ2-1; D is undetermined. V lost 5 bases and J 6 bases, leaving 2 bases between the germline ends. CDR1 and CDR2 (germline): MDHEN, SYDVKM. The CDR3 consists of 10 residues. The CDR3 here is CASSLNEQFF. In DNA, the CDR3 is TGTGCCAGCAGTCTCAATGAGCAGTTCTTC.

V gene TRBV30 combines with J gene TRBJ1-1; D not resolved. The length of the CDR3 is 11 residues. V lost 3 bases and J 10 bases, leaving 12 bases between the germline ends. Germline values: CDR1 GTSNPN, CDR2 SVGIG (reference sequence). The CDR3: CAWRSGWLAFF. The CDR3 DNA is TGTGCCTGGAGGTCGGGGTGGTTAGCTTTCTTT. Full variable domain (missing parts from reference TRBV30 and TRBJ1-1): SQTIHQWPATLVQPVGSPLSLECTVEGTSNPNLYWYRQAAGRGLQLLFYSVGIGQISSEVPQNLSASRPQDRQFILSSKKLLLSDSGFYLCAWRSGWLAFFGQGTRLTVV.

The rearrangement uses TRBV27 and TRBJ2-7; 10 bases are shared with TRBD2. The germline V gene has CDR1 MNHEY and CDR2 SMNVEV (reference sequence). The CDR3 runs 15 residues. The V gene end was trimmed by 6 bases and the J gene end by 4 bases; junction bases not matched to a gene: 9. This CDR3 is CASRLAGTSVYEQYF. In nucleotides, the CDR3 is TGTGCCAGCAGGTTAGCCGGGACTAGCGTTTACGAGCAGTACTTC.

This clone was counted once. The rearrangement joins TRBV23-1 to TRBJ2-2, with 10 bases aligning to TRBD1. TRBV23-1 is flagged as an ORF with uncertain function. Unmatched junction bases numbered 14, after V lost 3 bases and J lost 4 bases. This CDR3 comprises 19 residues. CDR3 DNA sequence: TGCGCCAGCAGTCACCTCCACCCGGGACAGGGGCACTCCACCGGGGAGCTGTTTTTT. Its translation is CASSHLHPGQGHSTGELFF.

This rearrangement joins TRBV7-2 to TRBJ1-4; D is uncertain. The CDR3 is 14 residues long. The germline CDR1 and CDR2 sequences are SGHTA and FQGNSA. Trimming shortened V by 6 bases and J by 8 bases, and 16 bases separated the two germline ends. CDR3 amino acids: CASSPWPLGEKLFF. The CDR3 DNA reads TGTGCCAGCAGTCCCTGGCCTCTGGGCGAAAAACTGTTTTTT.

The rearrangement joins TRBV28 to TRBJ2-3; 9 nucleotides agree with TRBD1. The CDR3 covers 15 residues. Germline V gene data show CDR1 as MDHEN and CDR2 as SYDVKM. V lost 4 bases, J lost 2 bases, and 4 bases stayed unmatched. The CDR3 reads CASSSRDRDTDTQYF. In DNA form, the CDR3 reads TGTGCCAGCAGTTCCCGGGACAGGGACACAGATACGCAGTATTTT.

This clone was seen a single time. The CDR3 loop reads CAWSGDSTYEQYF. Here the CDR3 DNA reads TGTGCCTGGTCTGGCGACTCTACCTACGAGCAGTACTTC. The chain combines TRBV30 with TRBJ2-7; D gene uncertain. Per germline, CDR1 GTSNPN and CDR2 SVGIG (reference sequence). The V gene lost 5 bases and the J gene lost 2 bases, with 13 bases spanning the gap. The CDR3 runs 13 residues.